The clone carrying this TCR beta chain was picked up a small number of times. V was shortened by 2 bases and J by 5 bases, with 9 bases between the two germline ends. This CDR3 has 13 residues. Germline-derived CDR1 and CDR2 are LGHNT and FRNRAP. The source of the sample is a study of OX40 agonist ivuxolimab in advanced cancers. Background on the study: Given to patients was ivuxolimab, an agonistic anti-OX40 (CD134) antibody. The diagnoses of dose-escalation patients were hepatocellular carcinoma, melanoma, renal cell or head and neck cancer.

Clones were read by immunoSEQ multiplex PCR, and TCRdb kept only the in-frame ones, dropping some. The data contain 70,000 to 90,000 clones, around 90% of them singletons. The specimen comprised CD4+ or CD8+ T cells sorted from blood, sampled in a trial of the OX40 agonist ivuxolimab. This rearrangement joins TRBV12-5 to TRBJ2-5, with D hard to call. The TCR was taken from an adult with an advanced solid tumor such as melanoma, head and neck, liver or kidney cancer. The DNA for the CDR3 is TGTGCTAGTGGTTTGTGGGATGGGGAGACCCAGTACTTC. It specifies CASGLWDGETQYF.